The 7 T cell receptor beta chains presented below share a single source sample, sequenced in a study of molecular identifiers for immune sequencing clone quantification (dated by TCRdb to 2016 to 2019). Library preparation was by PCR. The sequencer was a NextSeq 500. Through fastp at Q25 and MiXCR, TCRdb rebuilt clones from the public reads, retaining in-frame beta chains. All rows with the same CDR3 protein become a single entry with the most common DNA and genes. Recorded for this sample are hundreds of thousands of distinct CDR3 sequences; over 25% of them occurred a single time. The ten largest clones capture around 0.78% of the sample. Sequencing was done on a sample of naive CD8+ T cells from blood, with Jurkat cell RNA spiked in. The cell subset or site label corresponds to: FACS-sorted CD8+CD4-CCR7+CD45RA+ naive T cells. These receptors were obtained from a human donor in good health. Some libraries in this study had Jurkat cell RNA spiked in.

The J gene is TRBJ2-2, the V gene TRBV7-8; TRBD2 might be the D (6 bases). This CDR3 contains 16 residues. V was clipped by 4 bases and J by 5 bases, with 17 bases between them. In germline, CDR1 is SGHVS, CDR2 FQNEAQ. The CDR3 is CASSSTVAAGTGELFF. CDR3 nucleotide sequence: TGTGCCAGCAGCTCGACGGTAGCGGCGGGTACCGGGGAGCTGTTTTTT.

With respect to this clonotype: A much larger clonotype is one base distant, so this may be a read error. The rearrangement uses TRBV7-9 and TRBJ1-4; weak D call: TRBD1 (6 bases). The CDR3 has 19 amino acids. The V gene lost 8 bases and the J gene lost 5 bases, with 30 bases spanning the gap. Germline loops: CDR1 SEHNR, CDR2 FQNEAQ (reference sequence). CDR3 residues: CASGSSLLREQGGNEKLFF. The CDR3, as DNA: TGTGCCAGCGGCTCTTCACTATTGAGAGAACAGGGAGGAAATGAAAAACTGTTTTTT.

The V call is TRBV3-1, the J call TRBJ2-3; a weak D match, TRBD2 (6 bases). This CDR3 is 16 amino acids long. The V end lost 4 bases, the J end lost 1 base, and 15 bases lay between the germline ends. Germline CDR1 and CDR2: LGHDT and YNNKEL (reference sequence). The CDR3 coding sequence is TGTGCCAGCAGCCCACTTGAGCGGGTGGGCACAGATACGCAGTATTTT. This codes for CASSPLERVGTDTQYF.

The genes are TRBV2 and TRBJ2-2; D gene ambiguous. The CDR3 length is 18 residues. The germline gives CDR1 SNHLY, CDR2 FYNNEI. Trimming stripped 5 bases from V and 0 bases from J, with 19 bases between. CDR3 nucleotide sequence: TGTGCCAGCAGTCAAGTGGGCCGAACCTTTGCGAACACCGGGGAGCTGTTTTTT. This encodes CASSQVGRTFANTGELFF. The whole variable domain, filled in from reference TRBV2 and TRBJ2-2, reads EPEVTQTPSHQVTQMGQEVILRCVPISNHLYFYWYRQILGQKVEFLVSFYNNEISEKSEIFDDQFSVERPDGSNFTLKIRSTKLEDSAMYFCASSQVGRTFANTGELFFGEGSRLTVL.

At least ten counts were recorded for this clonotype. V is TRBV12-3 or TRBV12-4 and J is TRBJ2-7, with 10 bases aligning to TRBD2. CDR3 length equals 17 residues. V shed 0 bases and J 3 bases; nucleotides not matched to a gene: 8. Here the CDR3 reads CASSLAFGLAGVYEQYF. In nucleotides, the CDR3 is TGTGCCAGCAGTTTAGCGTTTGGTCTAGCGGGGGTCTACGAGCAGTACTTC.

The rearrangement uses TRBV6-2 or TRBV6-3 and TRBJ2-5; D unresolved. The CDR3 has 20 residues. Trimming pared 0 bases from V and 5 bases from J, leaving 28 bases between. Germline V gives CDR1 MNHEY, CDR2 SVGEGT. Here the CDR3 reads CASSYSEALSMGLFGETQYF. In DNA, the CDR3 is TGTGCCAGCAGTTACTCGGAAGCGTTAAGTATGGGCCTATTCGGGGAGACCCAGTACTTC.

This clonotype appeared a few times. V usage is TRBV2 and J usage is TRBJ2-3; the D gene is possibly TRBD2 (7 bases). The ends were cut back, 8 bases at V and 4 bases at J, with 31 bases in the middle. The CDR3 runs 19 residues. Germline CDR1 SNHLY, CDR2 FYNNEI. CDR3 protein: CASSGGRGSGEVVADTQYF. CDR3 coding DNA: TGTGCCAGCTCCGGGGGCCGGGGGAGCGGGGAAGTAGTAGCAGATACGCAGTATTTT.